The clone carrying this TCR beta chain occurred many times. CDR1 and CDR2 (germline): MNHEY, SVGEGT. J lost 1 base, V lost 1 base, and 4 bases had no gene match. The CDR3 is 17 residues long. This sample is part of a study of T cells in Graves' hyperthyroidism and ophthalmopathy. Amplified TCR beta CDR3 regions derived from RNA transcripts. The HTBI primer set served for first-round RT-PCR of the TCR CDR3. Each CDR3 protein gets one entry after TCRdb re-called the multiplex PCR reads with MiXCR. Among 350,000 to 450,000 distinct CDR3 sequences listed, about an eighth were seen once. This TCR came from a man aged 45-65 years with Graves' ophthalmopathy. The chain is built from TRBV6-2 or TRBV6-3 and TRBJ2-6; 7 positions agree with TRBD1. Source material: blood. The CDR3 bases are TGTGCCAGCAGTTACTGGACAGGTCCTTCTGGGGCCAACGTCCTGACTTTC. It yields the protein CASSYWTGPSGANVLTF.